The sequence of this T cell receptor beta chain was determined in a study of post-analysis software for immune sequencing data. On the study more broadly: Clinical courses comprised relapsing-remitting, secondary progressive and progressive-relapsing multiple sclerosis. Study observations and caveats: Elevated frequency relative to controls characterized four or five TRBV segments in patients, TRBV5-6, TRBV5-1 and TRBV20-1 among them. People with multiple sclerosis had a significantly lower normalized Chao1 diversity than controls did. F measure grouped same-batch samples tightly together.

With regard to this clonotype: Its antigen is as yet unknown.

Unique molecular identifiers were present in the TCR beta cDNA libraries. TCRdb reanalysed the PCR reads using MiXCR and keeps one entry per CDR3 protein. This table has some 800,000 distinct CDR3 sequences, more than 45% appearing once. CDR1 and CDR2 from the germline V gene are MGHRA and YSYEKL. With 10 bases removed from V and 6 bases from J, the gap between germline ends came to 16 bases. This CDR3 comprises 13 residues. The chain carries TRBV4-1 and TRBJ2-1; a weak D match, TRBD2 (5 bases). The sample was blood. This sequence originates from a girl between 5 and 17 years old with multiple sclerosis. CDR3 sequence: CATTLREGNEQFF. CDR3 nucleotide sequence: TGCGCCACCACCCTTCGAGAGGGCAATGAGCAGTTCTTC.